This T cell receptor (beta chain) originates from a study of a mutant IDH1 vaccine in newly diagnosed glioma. Study-wide context: The first vaccination came 4-6 weeks after radiotherapy alone, or with temozolomide cycles. Every participant had undergone radiotherapy, temozolomide, or both before, and most underwent both. The V12 visit happened in week 35, and the V13 visit happened in week 47.

Time point noted: week 47, end of study. Topical imiquimod was applied with each vaccine dose, which held 300 ug of mutant IDH1 20-mer peptide. Concerning this clone itself: Its antigen is unknown.

The protocol was immunoSEQ multiplex PCR, while the TCRdb copy is restricted to in-frame clones and leaves out a portion. The sample lists around 53,000 clones, approximately 84% occurring once. This CDR3 comprises 13 residues. The germline V gene encodes CDR1 SNHLY and CDR2 FYNNEI. V was clipped by 6 bases and J by 4 bases, with 10 bases between them. Sequenced here: PBMCs, sampled from a glioma patient whose treatment included an IDH1 peptide vaccine. The clonotype comes from a woman in her 30s with glioma. Some clones in this sample may be carry-over from other donors' samples. This chain uses TRBV2 with TRBJ1-5, with D unclear. The CDR3 reads CASRAAKNQPQHF. DNA of the CDR3: TGTGCCAGCAGGGCAGCAAAAAATCAGCCCCAGCATTTT.